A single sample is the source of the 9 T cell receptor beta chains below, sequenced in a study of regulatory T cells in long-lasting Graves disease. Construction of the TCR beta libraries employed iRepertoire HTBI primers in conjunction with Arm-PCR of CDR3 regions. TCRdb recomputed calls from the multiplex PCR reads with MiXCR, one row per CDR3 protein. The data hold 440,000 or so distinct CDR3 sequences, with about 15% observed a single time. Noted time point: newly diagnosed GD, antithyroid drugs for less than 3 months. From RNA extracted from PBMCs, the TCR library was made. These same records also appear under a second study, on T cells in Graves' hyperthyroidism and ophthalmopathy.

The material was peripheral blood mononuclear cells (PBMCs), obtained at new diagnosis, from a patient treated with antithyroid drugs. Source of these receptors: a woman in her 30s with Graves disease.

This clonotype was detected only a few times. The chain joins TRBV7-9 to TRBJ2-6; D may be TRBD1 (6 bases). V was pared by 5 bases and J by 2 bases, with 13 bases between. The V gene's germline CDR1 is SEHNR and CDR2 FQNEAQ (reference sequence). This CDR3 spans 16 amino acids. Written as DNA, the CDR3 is TGTGCCAGCAGCAAATTACAGGGTGCTGGGGCCAACGTCCTGACTTTC. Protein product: CASSKLQGAGANVLTF.

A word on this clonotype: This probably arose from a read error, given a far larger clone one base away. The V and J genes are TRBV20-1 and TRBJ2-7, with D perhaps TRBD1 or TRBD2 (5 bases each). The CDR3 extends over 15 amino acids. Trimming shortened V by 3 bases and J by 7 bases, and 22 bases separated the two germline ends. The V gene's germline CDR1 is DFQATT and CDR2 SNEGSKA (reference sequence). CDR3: CSASFGASSNNEQYF. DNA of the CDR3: TGCAGTGCTAGTTTTGGGGCTAGCAGCAACAATGAGCAGTACTTC.

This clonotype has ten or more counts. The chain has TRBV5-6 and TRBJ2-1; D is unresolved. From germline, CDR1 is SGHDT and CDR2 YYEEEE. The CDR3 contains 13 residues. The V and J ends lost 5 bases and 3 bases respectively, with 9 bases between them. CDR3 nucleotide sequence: TGTGCCAGCAGTCCTTTCAACTACAATGAGCAGTTCTTC. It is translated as CASSPFNYNEQFF.

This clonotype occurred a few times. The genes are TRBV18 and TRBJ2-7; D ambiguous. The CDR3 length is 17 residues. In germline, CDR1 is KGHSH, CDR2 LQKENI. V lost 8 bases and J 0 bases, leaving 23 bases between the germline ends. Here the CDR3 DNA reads TGTGCCAGCACCCAATCTCCCGGGTCCACCCCCTCCTACGAGCAGTACTTC. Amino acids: CASTQSPGSTPSYEQYF.

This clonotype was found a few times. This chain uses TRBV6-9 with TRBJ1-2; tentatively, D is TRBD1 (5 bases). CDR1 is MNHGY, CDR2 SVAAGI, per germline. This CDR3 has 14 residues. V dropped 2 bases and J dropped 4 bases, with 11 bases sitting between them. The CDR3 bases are TGTGCCAGCAGTTATGACAGTTCGGGCTATGGCTACACCTTC. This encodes CASSYDSSGYGYTF.

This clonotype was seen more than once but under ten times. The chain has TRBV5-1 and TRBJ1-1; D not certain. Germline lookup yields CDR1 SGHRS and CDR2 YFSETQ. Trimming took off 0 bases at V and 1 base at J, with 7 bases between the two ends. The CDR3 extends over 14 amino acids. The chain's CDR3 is CASSLAGKNTEAFF. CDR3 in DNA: TGCGCCAGCAGCTTGGCCGGTAAGAACACTGAAGCTTTCTTT.

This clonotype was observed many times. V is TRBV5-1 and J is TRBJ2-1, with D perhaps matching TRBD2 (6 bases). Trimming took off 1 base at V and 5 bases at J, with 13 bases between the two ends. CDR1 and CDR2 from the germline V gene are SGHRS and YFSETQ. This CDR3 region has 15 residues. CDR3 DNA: TGCGCCAGCAGCTTGCGGGAGTATTGGAACAATGAGCAGTTCTTC. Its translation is CASSLREYWNNEQFF. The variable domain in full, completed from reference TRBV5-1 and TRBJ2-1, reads KAGVTQTPRYLIKTRGQQVTLSCSPISGHRSVSWYQQTPGQGLQFLFEYFSETQRNKGNFPGRFSGRQFSNSRSEMNVSTLELGDSALYLCASSLREYWNNEQFFGPGTRLTVL.

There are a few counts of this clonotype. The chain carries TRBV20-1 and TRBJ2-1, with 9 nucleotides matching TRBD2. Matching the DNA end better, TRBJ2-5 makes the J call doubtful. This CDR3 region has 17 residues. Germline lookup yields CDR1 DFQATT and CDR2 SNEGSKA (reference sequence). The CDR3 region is CSASRREGLILQETQYF. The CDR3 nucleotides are TGCAGTGCTAGTCGGCGGGAGGGCCTCATTTTACAAGAGACCCAGTACTTC.

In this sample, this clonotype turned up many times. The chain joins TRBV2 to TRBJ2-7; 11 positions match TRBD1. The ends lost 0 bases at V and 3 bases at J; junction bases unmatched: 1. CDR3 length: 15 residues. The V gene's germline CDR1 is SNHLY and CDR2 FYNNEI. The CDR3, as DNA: TGTGCCAGCAGTGAAGCCGGGACAGGGGGCTACGAGCAGTACTTC. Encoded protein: CASSEAGTGGYEQYF.